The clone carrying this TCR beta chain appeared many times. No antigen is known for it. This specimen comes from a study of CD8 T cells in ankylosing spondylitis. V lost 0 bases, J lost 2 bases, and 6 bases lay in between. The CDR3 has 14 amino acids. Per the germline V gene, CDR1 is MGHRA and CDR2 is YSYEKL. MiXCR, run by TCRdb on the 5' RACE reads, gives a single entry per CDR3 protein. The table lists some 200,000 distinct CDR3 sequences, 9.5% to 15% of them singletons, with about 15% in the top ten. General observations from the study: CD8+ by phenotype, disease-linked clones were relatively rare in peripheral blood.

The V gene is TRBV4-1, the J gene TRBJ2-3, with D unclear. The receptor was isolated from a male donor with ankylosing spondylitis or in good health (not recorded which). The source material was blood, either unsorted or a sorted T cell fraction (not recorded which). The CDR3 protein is CASSQDPATDTQYF. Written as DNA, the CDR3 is TGCGCCAGCAGCCAAGACCCAGCCACAGATACGCAGTATTTT.